The T cell receptor beta chain described here comes from a study of T cells in Graves' hyperthyroidism and ophthalmopathy. Study observations and caveats: Ophthalmopathy could be told apart from stable hyperthyroidism with a 13 V-J model.

For this clonotype: Its antigen remains unknown.

What was amplified from RNA transcripts were TCR beta CDR3 regions. First-round RT-PCR with HTBI primers amplified the TCR CDR3 region. MiXCR was run by TCRdb on the multiplex PCR reads, yielding one entry per CDR3 protein. This sample has almost 50,000 distinct CDR3 sequences, with 54% found just once. Patients aged 18 to 65 with hyperthyroidism were newly diagnosed, with duration under 2 months. Researchers barred patients who had uncontrolled infection, other autoimmune disease, pregnancy or lactation. In making diagnoses, clinical symptoms, serum thyroxine and TRAb, thyroid ultrasound and orbital computed tomography were all used. With 5 bases clipped from V and 0 bases from J, the junction kept 9 bases outside the gene matches. The germline V gene encodes CDR1 SSHAT and CDR2 FNYEAQ (reference sequence). This CDR3 region has 16 residues.

This receptor was identified in a man aged 18 to 29 with Graves' hyperthyroidism. The chain recombines TRBV7-7 with TRBJ2-7; 8 bases fit TRBD1. The sequencing input was peripheral blood or thyroid tissue (not recorded which). The CDR3 region is CASSQTGTGYSYEQYF. In nucleotides, the CDR3 is TGTGCCAGCAGCCAAACCGGGACAGGTTACTCCTACGAGCAGTACTTC.